The rows below give T cell receptor beta chains drawn from one sample of a study of T cells in tuberculosis. Profiling relied on immunoSEQ multiplex PCR, and the TCRdb table lists in-frame clones only, not all of them. Of about 43,000 clones in the sample, roughly 94% were seen once. Sequencing used PBMCs. Receptors originate from a donor aged 10-29 years with latent tuberculosis or without tuberculosis infection. Some clones in this sample may be carry-over from other donors' samples. Both conserved end residues are trimmed from each CDR3.

CDR3aa | j_gene | v_gene
ASSHGLQGEGETQY | TRBJ2-5 | TRBV4-3
ASSPGPGSGLSYEQY | TRBJ2-7 | TRBV27
ASSLAAGKYEQY | TRBJ2-7 | TRBV5-6
ASSTPGLAGGAKTQY | TRBJ2-5 | TRBV5-8
ASSSPGIPGANVLT | TRBJ2-6 | TRBV28
ASSVEGLVTAEAF | TRBJ1-1 | TRBV9
ASSSTSGRWNEQF | TRBJ2-1 | TRBV7-7
ASSYRGQGVEQF | TRBJ2-1 | TRBV6-5
ASSRRQGGTEAF | TRBJ1-1 | TRBV19
ASSFRVNTEAF | TRBJ1-1 | TRBV25-1
ARNSRQF | TRBJ2-1 | TRBV5-3
ASSVGTGDGYT | TRBJ1-2 | TRBV6-4
ASSFYGTGRDGEQY | TRBJ2-7 | TRBV27
ASSPQGLGVGYT | TRBJ1-2 | TRBV5-1
ASSTRLAGGPPPDTQY | TRBJ2-3 | TRBV7-8
ASSYSITGDQPQH | TRBJ1-5 | TRBV6-5
ASSFQQGYEQY | TRBJ2-7 | TRBV7-3
ASSPREGNEQF | TRBJ2-1 | TRBV4-1
ASTGTGSHQPQH | TRBJ1-5 | TRBV19
SVEGDSTNSYEQY | TRBJ2-7 | TRBV29-1
ASSQHYQGNTEAF | TRBJ1-1 | TRBV4-1
ASSYGGETQY | TRBJ2-5 | TRBV11-1
ASSTDRGPYGYT | TRBJ1-2 | TRBV19
ASSFLQSEQF | TRBJ2-1 | TRBV27
ASSPEIFGGSAYEQY | TRBJ2-7 | TRBV4-1
ASSPWTGMGNQPQH | TRBJ1-5 | TRBV28
ASSLVQAGETQY | TRBJ2-5 | TRBV5-1
ASSSLGKNYGYT | TRBJ1-2 | TRBV5-1
ASSPRDKIYGYT | TRBJ1-2 | TRBV4-2
ASSLAQGAYEQY | TRBJ2-7 | TRBV5-5
ASSRDRLYEQY | TRBJ2-7 | TRBV11-2
ASSLSQGGYGLYNEQF | TRBJ2-1 | TRBV5-8
ASRLATDSYEQY | TRBJ2-7 | TRBV27
SVASGRAQH | TRBJ1-5 | TRBV29-1
ASSLFGNTEAF | TRBJ1-1 | TRBV7-2
ASSPPGQGKSLH | TRBJ1-6 | TRBV27
ASSQLSGANVLT | TRBJ2-6 | TRBV4-3
ASSLGTLVTGEAF | TRBJ1-1 | TRBV28
ASSSRGLAGVETQY | TRBJ2-5 | TRBV28
ASARPDRGLETQY | TRBJ2-5 | TRBV28
ASSSPQWTDLSGANVLT | TRBJ2-6 | TRBV5-6
ASSVGGGQPQH | TRBJ1-5 | TRBV19
ASSLAVGRLNEQF | TRBJ2-1 | TRBV5-5
ASSESIGGTLLTDTQY | TRBJ2-3 | TRBV2
ASSLSVPVGRETQY | TRBJ2-5 | TRBV27
ASTTDRSNQPQH | TRBJ1-5 | TRBV2
ATSTEARTGQNTEAF | TRBJ1-1 | TRBV15
ASSPLQSQGSGEQF | TRBJ2-1 | TRBV18
ASRPGLAAPFEQF | TRBJ2-1 | TRBV27
ASKGTGLTGELF | TRBJ2-2 | TRBV6-1
ASRVRNTEAF | TRBJ1-1 | TRBV19
ASSQTQGSTEAF | TRBJ1-1 | TRBV4-3
ASRTGVDTQY | TRBJ2-3 | TRBV7-9
ASSAEAGVSSYEQY | TRBJ2-7 | TRBV6-1
ASSQDLRQTQY | TRBJ2-5 | TRBV4-3